These T cell receptor beta chains were read from a single sample in a study of blood T cell repertoires in COVID-19. The table came from immunoSEQ multiplex PCR; TCRdb's copy has only in-frame clones and leaves some out. This repertoire shows approximately 150,000 clones, 75% to 90% found once; its top ten account for over 3.5%. The sequenced material came from peripheral blood. These receptors all come from a woman in her sixties or seventies with active or convalescent COVID-19. Each CDR3 is given with its conserved first and last residue. Fields, in order: J gene, V gene, CDR3 length, D gene, clone size, CDR3 protein, CDR3 DNA. A D gene is named only where the DNA matches it firmly. Where a row states a size, it is once, few, many or the class of an expanded clone; other rows omit it.

TRBJ2-5 | TRBV9 | 16 | TRBD2 | NA | CASSGYGTSGVETQYF | TGTGCCAGCAGCGGCTACGGGACTAGCGGGGTTGAGACCCAGTACTTC
TRBJ1-5 | TRBV19 | 17 | TRBD1 | NA | CASSDAGTAFSNQPQHF | TGTGCCAGTAGTGACGCCGGGACAGCCTTTAGCAATCAGCCCCAGCATTTT
TRBJ2-1 | TRBV7-6 | 15 | NA | NA | CASSLFRSLYNEQFF | TGTGCCAGCAGCCTCTTCCGGTCCCTCTACAATGAGCAGTTCTTC
TRBJ1-5 | TRBV5-5 | 14 | NA | NA | CASRDALGNQPQHF | TGTGCCAGCAGAGACGCGCTAGGCAATCAGCCCCAGCATTTT
TRBJ1-1 | TRBV18 | 16 | TRBD1 | NA | CASSPWGRGQSTEAFF | TGTGCCAGCTCACCATGGGGCAGGGGGCAAAGTACTGAAGCTTTCTTT
TRBJ2-1 | TRBV6-2/TRBV6-3 | 16 | TRBD2 | NA | CASSSLAGGPYNEQFF | TGTGCCAGCAGTTCCTTAGCGGGGGGGCCGTACAATGAGCAGTTCTTC
TRBJ1-2 | TRBV3-1/TRBV3-2 | 15 | TRBD1 | many | CASSHWVRGLYGYTF | TGTGCCAGCAGCCACTGGGTCAGGGGGCTCTATGGCTACACCTTC
TRBJ2-3 | TRBV30 | 14 | TRBD2 | NA | CASEWGGSTDTQYF | TGTGCCTCAGAGTGGGGGGGGAGCACAGATACGCAGTATTTT
TRBJ1-4 | TRBV24-1 | 17 | TRBD1 | once | CATGEGQTRLTNEKLFF | TGTGCCACCGGTGAGGGACAGACCCGATTAACTAATGAAAAACTGTTTTTT
TRBJ1-5 | TRBV7-9 | 15 | NA | NA | CASSSEQSINQPQHF | TGTGCCAGCAGCTCTGAACAGTCGATCAATCAGCCCCAGCATTTT
TRBJ1-6 | TRBV4-1 | 16 | TRBD1 | NA | CASSQVVRTGASPLHF | TGCGCCAGCAGCCAAGTAGTCCGAACAGGGGCTTCACCCCTCCACTTT
TRBJ1-5 | TRBV7-9 | 14 | TRBD1 | NA | CASSLDRGNQPQHF | TGTGCCAGCAGCTTAGACAGGGGAAATCAGCCCCAGCATTTT
TRBJ2-4 | TRBV4-2 | 14 | NA | NA | CASSQDPGGNIQYF | TGTGCCAGCAGCCAAGATCCCGGGGGAAACATTCAGTACTTC
TRBJ2-1 | TRBV19 | 14 | TRBD1 | NA | CASSNPGTVNEQFF | TGTGCCAGTAGTAATCCCGGGACAGTCAATGAGCAGTTCTTC
TRBJ1-6 | TRBV9 | 16 | NA | NA | CASSVGGGAAYSPLHF | TGTGCCAGCAGCGTAGGAGGGGGGGCGGCCTATTCACCCCTCCACTTT
TRBJ2-5 | TRBV7-2 | 15 | NA | NA | CASSLEVRVEETQYF | TGTGCCAGCAGCTTAGAGGTCAGGGTGGAGGAGACCCAGTACTTC
TRBJ2-1 | TRBV7-7 | 13 | TRBD1 | NA | CASSKDREREQFF | TGTGCTAGCAGCAAAGACAGGGAAAGAGAGCAGTTCTTC
TRBJ1-2 | TRBV3-1/TRBV3-2 | 14 | NA | NA | CASSQDLQNYGYTF | TGTGCCAGCAGCCAAGATTTACAGAACTATGGCTACACCTTC
TRBJ1-1 | TRBV10-3 | 13 | TRBD1 | NA | CAIRGQGNTEAFF | TGTGCCATCAGGGGACAGGGGAACACTGAAGCTTTCTTT
TRBJ1-3 | TRBV11-3 | 15 | TRBD1 | NA | CASSFTGTAGNTIYF | TGTGCCAGCAGTTTTACCGGGACAGCTGGAAACACCATATATTTT
TRBJ1-4 | TRBV4-3 | 14 | TRBD1 | NA | CASSQVPDREELFF | TGCGCCAGCAGCCAAGTCCCGGACAGGGAAGAACTGTTTTTT
TRBJ1-6 | TRBV27 | 13 | TRBD1 | NA | CASSPDRVSPLHF | TGTGCCAGCAGTCCGGACAGGGTTTCACCCCTCCACTTT
TRBJ2-3 | TRBV7-9 | 14 | NA | NA | CASSLQGPPDTQYF | TGTGCCAGCAGCTTACAGGGTCCCCCAGATACGCAGTATTTT
TRBJ1-2 | TRBV7-2 | 16 | NA | NA | CASSLSVAGPNYGYTF | TGTGCCAGCAGCTTATCGGTAGCAGGGCCTAACTATGGCTACACCTTC
TRBJ1-2 | TRBV2 | 12 | NA | NA | CASSTGKYGYTF | TGTGCCAGCAGTACAGGGAAGTATGGCTACACCTTC
TRBJ1-2 | TRBV10-3 | 12 | NA | once | CAISAGAGGYTF | TGTGCCATCAGTGCAGGGGCGGGTGGCTACACCTTC
TRBJ1-1 | TRBV7-2 | 13 | NA | NA | CASSRLADTEAFF | TGTGCCAGCAGCCGGCTGGCGGACACTGAAGCTTTCTTT
TRBJ1-4 | TRBV6-6 | 12 | NA | many | CASSYEDRVLFF | TGTGCCAGCAGTTACGAGGACAGAGTGCTGTTTTTT
TRBJ2-3 | TRBV9 | 16 | NA | NA | CASSVGPGDSTDTQYF | TGTGCCAGCAGCGTAGGACCCGGGGATAGCACAGATACGCAGTATTTT
TRBJ2-1 | TRBV2 | 15 | TRBD2 | NA | CASSGRLAGAHEQFF | TGTGCCAGCAGTGGGAGACTAGCGGGGGCGCATGAGCAGTTCTTC
TRBJ1-2 | TRBV4-2 | 14 | NA | NA | CASSHGWGYYGYTF | TGTGCCAGCAGCCATGGTTGGGGCTACTATGGCTACACCTTC
TRBJ1-1 | TRBV6-5 | 13 | NA | NA | CASSYYLAPEAFF | TGTGCCAGCAGTTACTATTTAGCCCCGGAAGCTTTCTTT
TRBJ1-1 | TRBV25-1 | 13 | TRBD1 | NA | CASSYTGGTEAFF | TGTGCCAGCAGTTACACAGGGGGCACTGAAGCTTTCTTT
TRBJ2-1 | TRBV7-2 | 18 | TRBD1 | NA | CASSHAGQGAYGYNEQFF | TGTGCCAGCAGCCACGCGGGACAGGGGGCGTATGGGTACAATGAGCAGTTCTTC
TRBJ2-7 | TRBV10-3 | 16 | TRBD1 | NA | CAISELTGSPGYEQYF | TGTGCCATCAGTGAGCTGACAGGGAGCCCTGGCTACGAGCAGTACTTC
TRBJ1-6 | TRBV12-3/TRBV12-4 | 13 | NA | few | CASKQGPGSPLHF | TGTGCCAGCAAGCAGGGGCCGGGATCACCCCTCCACTTT
TRBJ1-2 | TRBV25-1 | 14 | NA | NA | CASSDPGLLEGYTF | TGTGCCAGCAGTGACCCGGGACTGCTGGAGGGCTACACCTTC
TRBJ2-1 | TRBV4-3 | 15 | TRBD1 | NA | CASSLGQAPTNEQFF | TGCGCCAGCAGCCTGGGACAGGCCCCGACGAATGAGCAGTTCTTC
TRBJ2-7 | TRBV6-2/TRBV6-3 | 14 | TRBD1 | NA | CASSESGQTYEQYF | TGTGCCAGCAGTGAGTCGGGACAGACCTACGAGCAGTACTTC
TRBJ1-1 | TRBV11-2 | 15 | NA | NA | CASSPQFAGATEAFF | TGTGCCAGCAGCCCCCAGTTTGCAGGGGCCACTGAAGCTTTCTTT
TRBJ1-1 | TRBV6-5 | 14 | NA | NA | CASSTAGVGTEAFF | TGTGCCAGCAGCACGGCAGGGGTAGGGACTGAAGCTTTCTTT
TRBJ1-5 | TRBV4-3 | 15 | NA | NA | CASSQEFNSNQPQHF | TGCGCCAGCAGCCAAGAGTTTAATAGCAATCAGCCCCAGCATTTT
TRBJ2-1 | TRBV5-4 | 16 | TRBD2 | NA | CASSWGLAGGHNEQFF | TGTGCCAGCAGCTGGGGGCTAGCGGGGGGACACAATGAGCAGTTCTTC
TRBJ1-4 | TRBV9 | 15 | TRBD1 | NA | CASSVAGTGSEKLFF | TGTGCCAGCAGCGTAGCCGGGACAGGGAGTGAAAAACTGTTTTTT
TRBJ2-7 | TRBV4-1 | 13 | NA | NA | CASSQHKTYEQYF | TGCGCCAGCAGCCAACACAAGACCTACGAGCAGTACTTC
TRBJ1-2 | TRBV25-1 | 12 | NA | NA | CASSENIYGYTF | TGTGCCAGCAGTGAAAACATCTATGGCTACACCTTC
TRBJ2-2 | TRBV29-1 | 14 | NA | NA | CSVDGVSNTGELFF | TGCAGCGTTGACGGGGTCTCGAACACCGGGGAGCTGTTTTTT
TRBJ1-1 | TRBV2 | 13 | NA | few | CASTLRDRAEAFF | TGTGCCAGCACTCTCCGGGATAGAGCTGAAGCTTTCTTT
TRBJ1-3 | TRBV6-5 | 15 | NA | once | CASSYSRQLGNTIYF | TGTGCCAGCAGTTACTCAAGACAGCTTGGAAACACCATATATTTT
TRBJ1-2 | TRBV27 | 15 | NA | NA | CASSFGFMGAGGYTF | TGTGCCAGCAGTTTTGGGTTTATGGGGGCCGGTGGCTACACCTTC
TRBJ2-1 | TRBV2 | 14 | TRBD1 | NA | CASSGTGGYNEQFF | TGTGCCAGCAGTGGGACAGGGGGATACAATGAGCAGTTCTTC
TRBJ1-1 | TRBV6-2/TRBV6-3 | 14 | NA | NA | CASSYSVRDTEAFF | TGTGCCAGCAGTTACTCGGTGAGGGACACTGAAGCTTTCTTT
TRBJ2-5 | TRBV13 | 12 | NA | NA | CASSLGVAAQYF | TGTGCCAGCAGCCTCGGGGTGGCGGCCCAGTACTTC
TRBJ1-1 | TRBV4-1 | 17 | NA | few | CASSQGRVGRGNTEAFF | TGCGCCAGCAGCCAAGGTAGGGTTGGCAGGGGGAACACTGAAGCTTTCTTT